The source of this T cell receptor (beta chain) is a study of OX40 agonist ivuxolimab in advanced cancers. The wider study: Patients were given ivuxolimab, an antibody that agonizes OX40 (CD134). At doses from 0.01 to 10 mg/kg, patients were given intravenous ivuxolimab every 2 weeks. Study results and caveats: CD8+ T cells were the subset that, on average, had more expanded clones than CD4+.

Turning to this clone: The antigen is undetermined.

Sequenced by immunoSEQ multiplex PCR; TCRdb stores in-frame clones only, minus some. This sample has approximately 73,000 clones, with 85% to 90% found just once. The cohort excluded patients with autoimmune disease history or systemic immunosuppression. The CDR3 is 15 residues long. CDR1 is SGHTA, CDR2 FQGNSA, per germline. Trimming left V 3 bases short and J 1 base short, with 10 bases between. The clonotype comes from an adult with an advanced solid tumor such as melanoma, head and neck, liver or kidney cancer. Here the sequenced sample was CD4+ or CD8+ T cells sorted from blood, taken in a trial of the OX40 agonist ivuxolimab. This chain links TRBV7-2 with TRBJ2-1; possibly TRBD2 for D (6 bases). CDR3 sequence: CASSLVGSSYNEQFF. The CDR3 DNA follows: TGTGCCAGCAGCTTGGTCGGGAGTTCCTACAATGAGCAGTTCTTC.